This is a list of T cell receptor beta chains from one sample in a study of graft-versus-host responses after intestinal transplantation. Sequencing used immunoSEQ multiplex PCR; TCRdb keeps in-frame clones, though not all of them. Among more than 15,000 clones, approximately 39% were seen once, and the ten largest hold around 3.5%. Sequenced here: alloreactive CD8+ T cells from a mixed lymphocyte reaction culture, sampled before intestinal transplant. The receptors derive from a human patient who received an intestinal transplant. CDR3s include the opening cysteine and the closing phenylalanine or tryptophan. Fields, in order: J gene, V gene, clone size, D gene, CDR3 protein, CDR3 DNA. D genes are given only for firm matches. Clone size, where shown, is once, few, many, or a class for clones that have expanded.

>TRBJ1-1|TRBV9|few|NA
CASSVGTDMNTEAFF
TGTGCCAGCAGCGTAGGTACAGACATGAACACTGAAGCTTTCTTT
>TRBJ2-5|TRBV28|NA|TRBD1
CASSWTGGGGVTQYF
TGTGCCAGCAGTTGGACAGGGGGCGGTGGAGTGACTCAGTACTTC
>TRBJ2-7|TRBV29-1|NA|NA
CSAMLVGPSSYEQYF
TGCAGCGCTATGCTTGTGGGGCCTAGCTCCTACGAGCAGTACTTC
>TRBJ1-1|TRBV7-6|medium-sized|NA
CASSLKQGREAFF
TGTGCCAGCAGCTTAAAACAGGGAAGGGAAGCTTTCTTT
>TRBJ1-1|TRBV7-9|few|NA
CASSFWGAEAFF
TGTGCCAGCAGCTTTTGGGGCGCTGAAGCTTTCTTT
>TRBJ2-1|TRBV30|NA|NA
CASGSSYNEQFF
TGTGCCTCCGGGAGCTCCTACAATGAGCAGTTCTTC
>TRBJ2-1|TRBV18|NA|NA
CASKRGTYNEQFF
TGTGCCAGCAAGAGGGGGACCTACAATGAGCAGTTCTTC
>TRBJ2-7|TRBV28|few|NA
CASEKGSGSYEQYF
TGTGCCAGCGAGAAAGGGAGTGGTTCCTACGAGCAGTACTTC
>TRBJ1-2|TRBV5-6|medium-sized|NA
CASSFVRENGYTF
TGTGCCAGCAGCTTTGTGAGGGAGAATGGCTACACCTTC
>TRBJ1-1|TRBV11-3|few|NA
CASSLTGAMTEAFF
TGTGCCAGCAGCTTAACGGGGGCTATGACTGAAGCTTTCTTT
>TRBJ2-1|TRBV7-9|NA|NA
CASSLAGSYNEQFF
TGTGCCAGCAGCTTAGCGGGCTCCTACAATGAGCAGTTCTTC
>TRBJ2-1|TRBV7-6|few|TRBD1
CASSSWTGINNNEQFF
TGTGCCAGCAGCTCCTGGACAGGGATAAACAACAATGAGCAGTTCTTC
>TRBJ2-7|TRBV10-3|NA|NA
CAVSQHYEQYF
TGTGCCGTCAGTCAACATTACGAGCAGTACTTC
>TRBJ2-7|TRBV27|NA|NA
CASSLTGTYEQYF
TGTGCCAGCAGTTTAACGGGGACCTACGAGCAGTACTTC
>TRBJ2-7|TRBV25-1|NA|NA
CATGQAYEQYF
TGTGCCACCGGGCAGGCCTACGAGCAGTACTTC
>TRBJ2-7|TRBV10-3|medium-sized|NA
CAISESIPVYEQYF
TGTGCCATCAGTGAGTCCATCCCCGTCTACGAGCAGTACTTC
>TRBJ2-7|TRBV6-1|few|NA
CASMSPMRSSYEQYF
TGTGCCAGCATGTCCCCTATGCGGAGTTCCTACGAGCAGTACTTC
>TRBJ2-1|TRBV7-6|few|NA
CASSLEGNEQFF
TGTGCCAGCAGCTTAGAGGGAAATGAGCAGTTCTTC
>TRBJ2-1|TRBV7-8|few|NA
CASSPLGSDYNEQFF
TGTGCCAGCAGCCCCCTCGGGAGTGACTACAATGAGCAGTTCTTC
>TRBJ2-7|TRBV18|NA|NA
CASSRLGGHEQYF
TGTGCCAGCTCACGACTTGGTGGCCACGAGCAGTACTTC
>TRBJ1-1|TRBV29-1|NA|NA
CSVSWGGNTEAFF
TGCAGCGTTTCCTGGGGGGGGAACACTGAAGCTTTCTTT
>TRBJ2-3|TRBV9|NA|NA
CASSVEAVPSTDTQYF
TGTGCCAGCAGCGTAGAGGCGGTACCCAGCACAGATACGCAGTATTTT
>TRBJ2-7|TRBV27|NA|NA
CATLRDRPYEQYF
TGTGCCACCCTCCGGGACCGACCCTACGAGCAGTACTTC
>TRBJ2-3|TRBV5-6|once|NA
CASSLFLNSWVGTQYF
TGTGCCAGCAGCTTGTTTCTTAACTCTTGGGTGGGTACGCAGTATTTT
>TRBJ2-2|TRBV19|NA|TRBD2
CASSPRTSGDGELFF
TGTGCCAGTAGTCCCCGGACTAGCGGGGACGGGGAGCTGTTTTTT
>TRBJ2-3|TRBV30|NA|TRBD1
CAWSTGTVDTDTQYF
TGTGCCTGGAGTACCGGGACAGTAGACACAGATACGCAGTATTTT
>TRBJ2-3|TRBV27|NA|TRBD1
CASSYGGQGATQYF
TGTGCCAGCAGTTATGGGGGACAGGGTGCTACGCAGTATTTT
>TRBJ2-2|TRBV9|few|TRBD2
CASSIPVAGANTGELFF
TGTGCCAGCAGCATACCAGTAGCGGGAGCAAACACCGGGGAGCTGTTTTTT
>TRBJ2-3|TRBV10-3|NA|TRBD1
CAIRRTGRKDTQYF
TGTGCCATCAGGCGGACAGGGCGGAAAGATACGCAGTATTTT
>TRBJ2-7|TRBV7-6|few|TRBD2
CASSPGAGAKSYEQYF
TGTGCCAGCAGCCCAGGAGCGGGAGCGAAGTCCTACGAGCAGTACTTC
>TRBJ2-7|TRBV5-5|NA|NA
CASSWGSLYEQYF
TGTGCCAGCAGTTGGGGGTCTCTCTACGAGCAGTACTTC
>TRBJ2-1|TRBV15|NA|NA
CATSRVESVRDNEQFF
TGTGCCACCAGCAGAGTGGAGTCCGTCAGGGATAATGAGCAGTTCTTC
>TRBJ2-7|TRBV5-1|once|NA
CASSFYGTGEQYF
TGCGCCAGCAGCTTTTACGGGACCGGCGAGCAGTACTTC
>TRBJ2-7|TRBV27|few|NA
CASGFPGRGQTYEQYF
TGTGCCAGCGGGTTCCCTGGGCGAGGCCAGACCTACGAGCAGTACTTC
>TRBJ1-1|TRBV7-2|few|NA
CASSFRSGDTEAFF
TGTGCCAGCAGCTTTCGGTCGGGGGACACTGAAGCTTTCTTT
>TRBJ2-7|TRBV11-3|few|NA
CASSFGAGSSYEQYF
NA
>TRBJ2-7|TRBV11-2|NA|NA
CASSFLSYEQYF
TGTGCCAGCAGCTTCCTATCCTACGAGCAGTACTTC
>TRBJ2-7|TRBV4-1|NA|NA
CASSLGTYYEQYF
TGTGCCAGCAGCCTTGGGACTTATTACGAGCAGTACTTC
>TRBJ2-3|TRBV27|NA|NA
CASSLSVGADTQYF
TGTGCCAGCAGTCTCTCGGTGGGAGCGGATACGCAGTATTTT
>TRBJ2-2|TRBV19|medium-sized|TRBD2
CASSMGTSGITGELFF
TGTGCCAGTAGTATGGGGACTAGCGGAATTACCGGGGAGCTGTTTTTT
>TRBJ1-1|TRBV5-1|NA|NA
CASSLGWGNTEAFF
TGCGCCAGCAGCTTGGGTTGGGGAAACACTGAAGCTTTCTTT
>TRBJ2-1|TRBV7-3|few|NA
CASSLEGEYYNEQFF
TGTGCCAGCAGCTTAGAAGGGGAGTACTACAATGAGCAGTTCTTC
>TRBJ1-6|TRBV5-1|NA|TRBD1
CASSYTGVTSYNSPLHF
TGCGCCAGCAGCTACACAGGGGTGACCTCCTATAATTCACCCCTCCACTTT
>TRBJ2-5|TRBV2|few|NA
CASSGQVEETQYF
TGTGCCAGCAGTGGACAGGTGGAAGAGACCCAGTACTTC
>TRBJ2-2|TRBV5-4|NA|TRBD1
CASSPGQRTGELFF
TGTGCCAGCAGCCCGGGACAGCGCACCGGGGAGCTGTTTTTT
>TRBJ2-7|TRBV5-4|NA|NA
CASSFGGGLYEQYF
TGTGCCAGCAGCTTTGGGGGCGGTTTATACGAGCAGTACTTC
>TRBJ2-2|TRBV2|medium-sized|NA
CASLRDDGELFF
TGTGCCAGTTTGCGAGATGACGGGGAGCTGTTTTTT
>TRBJ1-5|TRBV7-4|NA|TRBD1
CASSLVKGQGEQPQHF
TGTGCCAGCAGCTTAGTGAAAGGGCAGGGGGAACAGCCCCAGCATTTT
>TRBJ1-1|TRBV7-2|NA|NA
CASSLFTGPEAFF
TGTGCCAGCAGCTTATTTACAGGTCCTGAAGCTTTCTTT
>TRBJ2-7|TRBV5-4|NA|TRBD2
CASSLSTSGSYEQYF
TGTGCCAGCAGCTTGAGTACTAGCGGGAGTTACGAGCAGTACTTC
>TRBJ2-5|TRBV2|medium-sized|NA
CASSEPGMETQYF
TGTGCCAGCAGTGAACCAGGGATGGAGACCCAGTACTTC
>TRBJ1-3|TRBV30|few|NA
CAWTGADGNTIYF
TGTGCCTGGACAGGGGCAGATGGAAACACCATATATTTT
>TRBJ1-2|TRBV11-2|NA|NA
CASSFIAGLNYGYTF
TGTGCCAGCAGCTTTATAGCAGGGCTAAACTATGGCTACACCTTC
>TRBJ2-7|TRBV6-5|NA|TRBD2
CASSSRLAVYEQYF
TGTGCCAGCAGTTCCCGACTAGCGGTCTACGAGCAGTACTTC
>TRBJ2-7|TRBV6-6|NA|NA
CASSYGNSGSYEQYF
TGTGCCAGCAGTTACGGTAACTCCGGCTCCTACGAGCAGTACTTC
>TRBJ2-7|TRBV27|NA|NA
CASSLSNRHEQYF
TGTGCCAGCAGTTTATCGAACAGACACGAGCAGTACTTC
>TRBJ2-5|TRBV27|NA|NA
CASSLSGKTQYF
TGTGCCAGCAGTTTATCGGGGAAGACCCAGTACTTC
>TRBJ1-3|TRBV6-1|NA|NA
CASSARTVSGNTIYF
TGTGCCAGCAGTGCCCGGACAGTTTCTGGAAACACCATATATTTT
>TRBJ2-1|TRBV7-3|NA|TRBD1
CASSLSGAGTGRDEQFF
TGTGCCAGCAGCTTGTCTGGCGCCGGGACAGGGCGGGATGAGCAGTTCTTC
>TRBJ1-2|TRBV6-6|NA|NA
CASRGSGSIYGYTF
TGTGCCAGCAGGGGCTCAGGTTCCATCTATGGCTACACCTTC